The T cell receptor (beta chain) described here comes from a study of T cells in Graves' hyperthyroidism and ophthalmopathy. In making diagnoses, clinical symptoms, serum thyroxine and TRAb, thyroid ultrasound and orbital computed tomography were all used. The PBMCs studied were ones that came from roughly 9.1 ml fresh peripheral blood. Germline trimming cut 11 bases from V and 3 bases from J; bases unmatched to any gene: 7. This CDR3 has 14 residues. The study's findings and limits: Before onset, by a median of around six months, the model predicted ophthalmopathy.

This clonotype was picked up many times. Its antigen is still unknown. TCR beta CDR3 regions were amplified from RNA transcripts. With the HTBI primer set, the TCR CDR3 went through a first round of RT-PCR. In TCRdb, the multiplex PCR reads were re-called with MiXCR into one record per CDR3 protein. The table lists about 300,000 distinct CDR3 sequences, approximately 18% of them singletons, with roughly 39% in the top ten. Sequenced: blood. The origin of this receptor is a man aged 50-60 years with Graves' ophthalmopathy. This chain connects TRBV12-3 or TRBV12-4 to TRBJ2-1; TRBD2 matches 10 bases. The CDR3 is CAGRASGSYNEQFF. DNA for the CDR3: TGTGCCGGCCGGGCTAGCGGGAGCTACAATGAGCAGTTCTTC.